These 25 T cell receptor beta chains were sequenced from one sample in a study of blood T cell repertoires in COVID-19. Sequencing was performed with immunoSEQ multiplex PCR; in TCRdb, only in-frame clones are kept and a portion is missing. This table has some 240,000 clones, 65% to 90% appearing once. Sequenced sample: peripheral blood. These receptors all stem from a middle-aged woman who had recovered from COVID-19.

The V call is TRBV7-9, the J call TRBJ2-7; TRBD1 aligns across 8 bases. The CDR3 has 15 amino acids. The germline V gene encodes CDR1 SEHNR and CDR2 FQNEAQ (reference sequence). Germline trimming cut 7 bases from V and 2 bases from J; bases unmatched to any gene: 10. CDR3 nucleotides: TGTGCCAGCACCTCTCGTGGGACAGGAACCTACGAGCAGTACTTC. Protein product: CASTSRGTGTYEQYF.

The V and J genes are TRBV19 and TRBJ1-2; D is perhaps TRBD1 (5 bases). The CDR3 runs 13 residues. In germline, CDR1 is LNHDA, CDR2 SQIVND (reference sequence). V was cut by 7 bases and J by 4 bases, with 13 bases left in between. Here the CDR3 DNA reads TGTGCCAGTAATTCCTTCGGGGGCTATGGCTACACCTTC. The encoded protein is CASNSFGGYGYTF.

This chain connects TRBV11-2 to TRBJ1-6; 8 bases map to TRBD1. Germline CDR1 SGHAT, CDR2 FQNNGV. With V trimmed by 0 bases and J by 0 bases, 4 bases remained unmatched. The CDR3 covers 18 residues. The CDR3 spells CASSLERTGSSYNSPLHF. Here the CDR3 DNA reads TGTGCCAGCAGCTTAGAGAGGACAGGGAGCTCCTATAATTCACCCCTCCACTTT.

The chain links TRBV2 to TRBJ2-5; no reliable D call. This CDR3 spans 13 amino acids. Trimming shortened V by 5 bases and J by 2 bases, and 9 bases separated the two germline ends. Germline CDR1 reads SNHLY; CDR2 reads FYNNEI. CDR3 in amino acids: CASSRESQETQYF. DNA for the CDR3: TGTGCCAGCAGTCGAGAATCTCAAGAGACCCAGTACTTC.

The chain combines TRBV11-3 with TRBJ1-1; D unresolved. Trimming shortened V by 0 bases and J by 3 bases, and 20 bases separated the two germline ends. This CDR3 has 18 amino acids. Germline assignment: CDR1 SGHNT and CDR2 YENEEA. The chain's CDR3 is CASSLDLRFGDPHTEAFF. The CDR3 coding sequence is TGTGCCAGCAGCTTAGATCTAAGGTTCGGGGATCCGCACACTGAAGCTTTCTTT.

The gene calls are TRBV6-5 and TRBJ2-5; 7 bases line up with TRBD1. This CDR3 is built from 13 residues. V was clipped by 9 bases and J by 4 bases; unmatched bases: 8. Germline CDR1 reads MNHEY; CDR2 reads SVGAGI. The DNA of the CDR3 is TGTGCCAGTCGACAGGGAGTCACAGAGACCCAGTACTTC. It translates to CASRQGVTETQYF.

The chain carries TRBV25-1 and TRBJ1-4, with 7 nucleotides matching TRBD1. Germline V gives CDR1 MGHDK, CDR2 SYGVNS. V gave up 5 bases and J gave up 0 bases; unmatched junction bases: 12. This CDR3 spans 18 amino acids. The CDR3 sequence is CASSLGWGQRATNEKLFF. The DNA of the CDR3 is TGTGCCAGCAGTTTAGGATGGGGACAGCGAGCAACTAATGAAAAACTGTTTTTT.

J is TRBJ2-3 and V is TRBV20-1; D may be TRBD2 (6 bases). The CDR3 spans 12 residues. Looked up from germline, CDR1 is DFQATT and CDR2 is SNEGSKA (reference sequence). Trimming took off 3 bases at V and 4 bases at J, with 8 bases between the two ends. CDR3 DNA: TGCAGTGCTAGTGCGGGGTCAGATACGCAGTATTTT. This gives the protein CSASAGSDTQYF.

The chain recombines TRBV5-4 with TRBJ1-2; TRBD1 matches 11 bases. Germline V gene sequence: CDR1 SGHNT, CDR2 YYREEE (reference sequence). CDR3 length equals 13 residues. The V and J ends lost 3 bases and 6 bases, in that order; junction bases with no gene match: 1. The CDR3 region has the DNA TGTGCCAGCAGCTCGGGACAGGGGGATGGCTACACCTTC. Its protein is CASSSGQGDGYTF.

This clone was counted a few times. V gene TRBV27 combines with J gene TRBJ1-2; no firm D call. Per germline, CDR1 MNHEY and CDR2 SMNVEV (reference sequence). This CDR3 has 16 residues. V was pared by 6 bases and J by 1 base, with 18 bases between. CDR3 nucleotides: TGTGCCAGCAGGACTATTTCGATTTTCAATAACTATGGCTACACCTTC. Its protein is CASRTISIFNNYGYTF.

The V and J genes are TRBV11-3 and TRBJ2-2, with D hard to call. Germline V gene sequence: CDR1 SGHNT, CDR2 YENEEA. This CDR3 has 13 residues. Trimming removed 0 bases at V and 7 bases at J, with 6 bases between. The CDR3 bases are TGTGCCAGCAGCTTAGACGGGTTCGGGGAGCTGTTTTTT. Protein product: CASSLDGFGELFF.

The rearrangement links TRBV14 to TRBJ2-5; a weak D match, TRBD2 (6 bases). This CDR3 is 15 amino acids long. Looked up from germline, CDR1 is SGHDN and CDR2 is FVKESK. V dropped 5 bases and J dropped 2 bases, with 15 bases sitting between them. In DNA form, the CDR3 reads TGTGCCAGCAGCTACGGACTAATTAATCAAGAGACCCAGTACTTC. This codes for CASSYGLINQETQYF. The whole variable domain, remainder taken from reference TRBV14 and TRBJ2-5, is EAGVTQFPSHSVIEKGQTVTLRCDPISGHDNLYWYRRVMGKEIKFLLHFVKESKQDESGMPNNRFLAERTGGTYSTLKVQPAELEDSGVYFCASSYGLINQETQYFGPGTRLLVL.

The chain carries TRBV19 and TRBJ2-5, with a possible D match to TRBD1 (6 bases). The CDR3 is 13 residues long. V lost 6 bases to trimming and J lost 5 bases, with 13 bases between them. CDR1 LNHDA and CDR2 SQIVND come from the germline V gene (reference sequence). CDR3 amino acids: CASRTGGAETQYF. The CDR3 coding sequence is TGTGCCAGTAGGACAGGAGGAGCGGAGACCCAGTACTTC.

The DNA for the CDR3 is TGTGCCAGCGTGCCAGACGGGACAAAGGGCTATGGCTACACCTTC. This encodes CASVPDGTKGYGYTF. This chain links TRBV6-5 with TRBJ1-2; a possible D gene is TRBD1 (6 bases). Germline V gene sequence: CDR1 MNHEY, CDR2 SVGAGI. The CDR3 runs 15 residues. V was shortened by 8 bases and J by 4 bases, with 20 bases between the two germline ends.

This chain links TRBV9 with TRBJ1-2, with TRBD1 matching over 10 bases. With V trimmed by 3 bases and J by 10 bases, 12 bases remained unmatched. The CDR3 has 15 residues. The germline V gene encodes CDR1 SGDLS and CDR2 YYNGEE. The CDR3 sequence is CASSAQTGTGESYTF. DNA of the CDR3: TGTGCCAGCAGCGCTCAAACCGGGACAGGGGAATCCTACACCTTC.

Notes on this clone: One end of the junction does not line up with germline, which may come from a read error. The chain recombines TRBV7-7 with TRBJ2-1, with TRBD2 identical over 8 bases. The CDR3 extends over 16 amino acids. Germline V gene sequence: CDR1 SSHAT, CDR2 FNYEAQ (reference sequence). The CDR3 region is CASSKGLVTSYNEQFF. DNA of the CDR3: TGTGCTAGCAGCAAGGGACTAGTGACGTCCTACAATGAGCAGTTCTTC.

The CDR3 loop is CASSLRQGTDTQYF. Here the CDR3 DNA reads TGTGCCAGCAGTCTACGACAGGGCACAGATACGCAGTATTTT. The V call is TRBV2, the J call TRBJ2-3; D may be TRBD1 (6 bases). Per the germline V gene, CDR1 is SNHLY and CDR2 is FYNNEI. Deletions cut 5 bases from V and 1 base from J, with 10 bases between. The CDR3 consists of 14 residues.

This chain connects TRBV2 to TRBJ2-1, with TRBD2 identical over 7 bases. With 5 bases clipped from V and 8 bases from J, the junction kept 6 bases outside the gene matches. Germline lookup yields CDR1 SNHLY and CDR2 FYNNEI. This CDR3 region has 13 residues. CDR3 DNA: TGTGCCAGCAGTCAGACTAGCTCCGATGAGCAGTTCTTC. Residues: CASSQTSSDEQFF.

The chain couples TRBV5-4 to TRBJ1-2; D unresolved. The CDR3 runs 13 residues. From germline, CDR1 is SGHNT and CDR2 YYREEE (reference sequence). Trimming shortened V by 0 bases and J by 3 bases, and 6 bases separated the two germline ends. This CDR3 is CASSLDRHYGYTF. In DNA, the CDR3 is TGTGCCAGCAGCTTGGACAGACACTATGGCTACACCTTC.

This clone showed up just a few times. CDR3 bases: TGTGCCAGCAGTTACTCCCAGGGGGTGGGTTCACCCCTCCACTTT. It codes for CASSYSQGVGSPLHF. V and J are TRBV6-5 and TRBJ1-6; TRBD1 agrees at 7 bases. Germline CDR1 and CDR2: MNHEY and SVGAGI. The CDR3 contains 15 residues. V lost 0 bases to trimming and J lost 9 bases; unmatched junction nucleotides: 5.

The gene calls are TRBV3-1 (or the pseudogene TRBV3-2) and TRBJ1-1; D is ambiguous. CDR3 size: 14 residues. V was pared by 7 bases and J by 0 bases, with 12 bases between. Germline assignment: CDR1 LGHDT and CDR2 YNNKEL (reference sequence). In DNA, the CDR3 is TGTGCCAGCACCTCTCGGGGTTTGAACACTGAAGCTTTCTTT. Residues: CASTSRGLNTEAFF.

The chain has TRBV28 and TRBJ1-2; unclear D gene. The CDR3 is 15 amino acids. The germline V gene encodes CDR1 MDHEN and CDR2 SYDVKM. The ends were cut back, 6 bases at V and 8 bases at J, with 22 bases in the middle. The CDR3 DNA is TGTGCCAGCAGGCCCCCAAGTTCAGGCCGGGAAGGCTACACCTTC. This encodes CASRPPSSGREGYTF.

The chain employs TRBV6-5 and TRBJ1-5; D is ambiguous. V was clipped by 8 bases and J by 12 bases, with 14 bases between them. CDR1 is MNHEY and CDR2 is SVGAGI in the germline V gene. This CDR3 is built from 11 residues. In DNA, the CDR3 is TGTGCCAGCGCGAACAGCCGTATCCAGCATTTT. It translates to CASANSRIQHF.

The sample holds one count of this clone. The gene calls are TRBV7-2 and TRBJ2-7, with 9 positions matching TRBD2. Germline CDR1 and CDR2: SGHTA and FQGNSA. The CDR3 covers 17 residues. With 5 bases clipped from V and 1 base from J, the junction kept 12 bases outside the gene matches. The chain's CDR3 is CASSQGAGGTASYEQYF. As DNA, the CDR3 is TGTGCCAGCAGCCAAGGGGCGGGGGGGACAGCATCCTACGAGCAGTACTTC.

The chain combines TRBV6-5 with TRBJ1-2, with TRBD1 identical over 7 bases. This CDR3 comprises 13 residues. Trimming at V came to 6 bases and at J to 5 bases, leaving 6 bases not matched to a gene. Germline CDR1 and CDR2: MNHEY and SVGAGI. CDR3 sequence reads: CASRGTALYGYTF. The CDR3 bases are TGTGCCAGCAGAGGGACAGCGTTATATGGCTACACCTTC.